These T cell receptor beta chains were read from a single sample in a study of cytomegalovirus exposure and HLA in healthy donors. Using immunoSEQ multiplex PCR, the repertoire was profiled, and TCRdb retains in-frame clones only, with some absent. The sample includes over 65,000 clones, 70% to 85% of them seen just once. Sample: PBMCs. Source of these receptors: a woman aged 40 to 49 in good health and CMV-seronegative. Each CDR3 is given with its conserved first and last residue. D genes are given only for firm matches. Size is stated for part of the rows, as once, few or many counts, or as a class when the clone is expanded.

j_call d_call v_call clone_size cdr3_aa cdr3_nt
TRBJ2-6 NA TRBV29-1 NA CSVDQGSGANVLTF TGCAGCGTTGACCAGGGATCTGGGGCCAACGTCCTGACTTTC
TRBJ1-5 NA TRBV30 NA CAWSPGEHSNQPQHF TGTGCCTGGAGTCCGGGGGAACATAGCAATCAGCCCCAGCATTTT
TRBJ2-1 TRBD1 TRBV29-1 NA CSVRDRIYNEQFF TGCAGCGTTCGGGACAGGATTTACAATGAGCAGTTCTTC
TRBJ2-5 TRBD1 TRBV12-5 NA CASGPGTGQETQYF TGTGCTAGTGGCCCAGGGACAGGACAAGAGACCCAGTACTTC
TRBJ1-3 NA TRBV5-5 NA CASSLYVSGNTIYF TGTGCCAGCAGCTTGTATGTCTCTGGAAACACCATATATTTT
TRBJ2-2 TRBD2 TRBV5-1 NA CASSFLGTSTGELFF TGCGCCAGCAGCTTCCTGGGGACTAGCACCGGGGAGCTGTTTTTT
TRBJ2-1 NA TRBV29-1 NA CSVDNKPEQFF TGCAGCGTTGATAACAAACCCGAGCAGTTCTTC
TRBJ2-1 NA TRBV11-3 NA CASSLGPRGEQFF TGTGCCAGCAGCTTAGGGCCGCGCGGTGAGCAGTTCTTC
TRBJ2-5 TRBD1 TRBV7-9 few CASSNINRGQETQYF TGTGCCAGCAGCAACATAAACAGGGGACAAGAGACCCAGTACTTC
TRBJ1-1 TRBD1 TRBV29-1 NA CSHATGTGGSEAFF TGCAGCCATGCAACCGGGACAGGGGGATCTGAAGCTTTCTTT
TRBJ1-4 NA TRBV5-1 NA CASSLGQSGEKLFF TGCGCCAGCAGCCTAGGACAGAGCGGTGAAAAACTGTTTTTT
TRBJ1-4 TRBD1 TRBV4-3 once CASSQSEGTGGEKLFF TGCGCCAGCAGCCAATCGGAGGGGACAGGCGGAGAAAAACTGTTTTTT
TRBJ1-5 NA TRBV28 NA CASSLGPPGNQPQHF TGTGCCAGCAGTTTGGGGCCCCCGGGTAATCAGCCCCAGCATTTT
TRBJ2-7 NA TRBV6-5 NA CASSYRQGPYEQYF TGTGCCAGCAGTTACAGGCAGGGTCCCTACGAGCAGTACTTC
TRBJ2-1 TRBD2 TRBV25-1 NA CASSESGSGDEQFF TGTGCCAGCAGTGAGAGCGGTAGCGGGGATGAGCAGTTCTTC